Below, 3 T cell receptor beta chains from the same sample are listed, as sequenced in a study of shared clonotypes between healthy human individuals. Naive CD8 cells lacked CD45RO, underwent positive selection for CCR7 and left out terminally differentiated effector memory CD45RA+ cells. TCRdb keeps only in-frame clones here, not all; method: immunoSEQ multiplex PCR. The sample records just over 2,000,000 clones, 85% to 95% being singletons. Sequencing input: naive CD8+ T cells sorted from blood. Every receptor here comes from a young man in good health.

The chain employs TRBV10-3 and TRBJ1-3, with 8 bases lining up with TRBD1. Germline trimming cut 5 bases from V and 4 bases from J; bases unmatched to any gene: 13. This CDR3 is built from 17 residues. Germline CDR1 reads ENHRY; CDR2 reads SYGVKD. CDR3 protein: CAISTGTGRTEGNTIYF. DNA of the CDR3: TGTGCCATCAGTACCGGGACAGGTCGTACGGAAGGAAACACCATATATTTT.

The chain combines TRBV2 with TRBJ1-1; D ambiguous. In germline, CDR1 is SNHLY, CDR2 FYNNEI. This CDR3 spans 15 amino acids. V was cut by 2 bases and J by 0 bases, with 10 bases left in between. The CDR3 DNA sequence: TGTGCCAGCAGTGAATGGGCAGCCTTGAACACTGAAGCTTTCTTT. This codes for CASSEWAALNTEAFF.

The CDR3 loop is CASSGTPRGGQETQYF. The CDR3 bases are TGTGCCAGCAGCGGAACTCCAAGGGGGGGACAAGAGACCCAGTACTTC. The chain recombines TRBV7-3 with TRBJ2-5; D is possibly TRBD2 (7 bases). CDR1 and CDR2 from the germline V gene are SGHTA and FQGTGA. V dropped 5 bases and J dropped 2 bases, with 18 bases sitting between them. This CDR3 spans 16 amino acids.